This TCR beta chain was captured in a study of CDR3 diversity in severe acne (dated by TCRdb to the late 2010s). This clonotype turned up a few times. Its antigen is currently not known. No base quality values were provided; no much bigger clone lies one nucleotide off. Library preparation was by PCR. TCRdb shows the sequencer as Illumina HiSeq 2000. The public reads were reanalyzed by TCRdb: fastp trimming at Q25, MiXCR alignment, in-frame beta chains only. CDR3 protein sequences are deduplicated, and each keeps its most common genes and DNA. The sample data list more than 85,000 distinct CDR3 sequences, and roughly 51% of these were observed just once. The ten top clones hold roughly an eighth of the sample. The CDR3 measures 15 amino acids from cysteine to phenylalanine. Only the CDR3 part of the read is kept: 45 bases, read in frame from the first base. Relative to germline, V is missing 0 bases and J is missing 9 bases, with 9 bases of the junction outside any gene match. CDR1 is given as DFQATT and CDR2 as SNEGSKA, both from the germline V gene (reference sequence).

The material sequenced was blood. The sequence derives from a male donor with acne. The rearranged segments are TRBV20-1 and TRBJ2-7; 12 of the junction bases match TRBD2. The bases are TGCAGTGCTAGAGACGGGACTAGCGGGCCCCTCGGGCAGTACTTC. It codes for CSARDGTSGPLGQYF.